This T cell receptor beta chain was identified during a study of neoadjuvant anti-PD-1 for oral cavity cancer. Study findings and constraints: Pretreatment Treg/Th17 ratio correlated inversely with post-treatment tumor clonality. PBMC Gini-index clonality exceeded responders' in non-responders post-nivolumab.

With regard to this clone: The antigen is undetermined.

CDR3 length equals 15 residues. Trimming shortened V by 0 bases and J by 4 bases, and 13 bases separated the two germline ends. Germline values: CDR1 SGHRS, CDR2 YFSETQ. Sequenced by immunoSEQ multiplex PCR; TCRdb stores in-frame clones only, minus some. Of approximately 67,000 clones listed, 80% to 90% were seen once; the top ten hold 3% to 3.5%. The receptor was derived from a person aged 40-85 years with oral cavity squamous cell carcinoma. Source: PBMCs, taken before nivolumab (anti-PD-1) treatment. V and J are TRBV5-1 and TRBJ1-2, with a tentative D call TRBD1 (5 bases). The CDR3 DNA reads TGCGCCAGCAGCTTGGAGGGTCAGGGTTTCTATGGCTACACCTTC. This encodes CASSLEGQGFYGYTF.